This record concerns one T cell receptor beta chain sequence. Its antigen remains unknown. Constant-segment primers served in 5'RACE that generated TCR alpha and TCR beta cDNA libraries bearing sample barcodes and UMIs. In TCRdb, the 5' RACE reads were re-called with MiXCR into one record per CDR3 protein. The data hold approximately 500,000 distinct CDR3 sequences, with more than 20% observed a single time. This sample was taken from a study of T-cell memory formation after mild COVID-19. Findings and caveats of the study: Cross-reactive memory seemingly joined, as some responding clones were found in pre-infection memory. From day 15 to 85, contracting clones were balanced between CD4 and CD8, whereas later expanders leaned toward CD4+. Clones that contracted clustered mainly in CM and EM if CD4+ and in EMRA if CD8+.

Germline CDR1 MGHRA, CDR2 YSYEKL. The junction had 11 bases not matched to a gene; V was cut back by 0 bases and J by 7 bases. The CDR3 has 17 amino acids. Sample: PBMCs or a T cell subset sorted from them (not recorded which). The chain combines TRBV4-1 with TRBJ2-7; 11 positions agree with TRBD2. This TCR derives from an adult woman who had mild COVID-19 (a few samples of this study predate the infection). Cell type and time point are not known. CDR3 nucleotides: TGCGCCAGCAGCCAAGATATTACTAGCGGGAGAGGAAGGGAGCAGTACTTC. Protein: CASSQDITSGRGREQYF.